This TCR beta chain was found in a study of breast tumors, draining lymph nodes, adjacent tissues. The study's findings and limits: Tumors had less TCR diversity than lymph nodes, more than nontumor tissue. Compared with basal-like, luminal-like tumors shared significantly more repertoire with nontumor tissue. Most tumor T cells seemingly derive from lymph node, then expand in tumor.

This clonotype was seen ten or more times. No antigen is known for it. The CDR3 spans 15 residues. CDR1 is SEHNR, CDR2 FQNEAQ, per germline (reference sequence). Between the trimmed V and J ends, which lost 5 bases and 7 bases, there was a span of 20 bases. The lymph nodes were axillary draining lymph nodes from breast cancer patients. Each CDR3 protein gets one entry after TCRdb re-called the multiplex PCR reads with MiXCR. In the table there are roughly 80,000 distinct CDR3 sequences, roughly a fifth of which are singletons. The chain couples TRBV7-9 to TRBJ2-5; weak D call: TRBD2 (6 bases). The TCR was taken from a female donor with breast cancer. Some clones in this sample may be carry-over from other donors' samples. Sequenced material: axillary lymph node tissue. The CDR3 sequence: CASSPLRRGYGTQYF. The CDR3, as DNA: TGTGCCAGCAGCCCCCTTCGGAGGGGTTACGGGACCCAGTACTTC.